The source of this TCR beta chain is a study of tumor-infiltrating lymphocytes in primary liver carcinoma. TCR beta cDNA was made from around 460 ng total RNA with a constant-region primer. Three nested multiplex PCR rounds, a slightly modified ARM-PCR method, built the TCR beta libraries. The first two PCR rounds used TRBV1-TRBV30 forward primers with a C-beta reverse primer, roughly 10 cycles each. TCRdb analysed the multiplex PCR reads with MiXCR anew, one entry per CDR3 protein. The table records 300,000 to 400,000 distinct CDR3 sequences, 65% of them present only once. The authors took blood RNA from unsorted whole blood and also extracted germline DNA. Turning to this clonotype: This may stem from a read error, because a much larger clone lies one nucleotide away.

This CDR3 is 13 amino acids long. The V end lost 5 bases, the J end lost 12 bases, and 16 bases lay between the germline ends. Germline CDR1 WSHSY, CDR2 SAAADI. What was sequenced was peripheral blood. The rearrangement uses TRBV10-2 and TRBJ1-4, with D perhaps matching TRBD1 (5 bases). The clonotype was recovered from a man aged 35 to 55 with primary liver carcinoma and hepatitis B virus infection. The DNA of the CDR3 is TGCGCCAGCAGTCCGGGACGGTCGGAAGAACTGTTTTTT. Its translation: CASSPGRSEELFF.